The 21 T cell receptor beta chains reported below all come from one sample, sequenced in a study of immune evolution from preneoplasia to lung adenocarcinoma. Data came from immunoSEQ multiplex PCR; TCRdb stores just in-frame clones and leaves some out. Among 3,000 or so clones listed, 88% were seen once. Material for sequencing was FFPE invasive lung adenocarcinoma tissue. The receptors stem from a person aged 70 to 85 with invasive lung adenocarcinoma.

The CDR3 DNA reads TGTGCCAGCAGCCAAGGCTTGGGGTTTAATGAGCAGTTCTTC. Translation: CASSQGLGFNEQFF. The rearrangement links TRBV14 to TRBJ2-1; D remains unclear. Germline V gene sequence: CDR1 SGHDN, CDR2 FVKESK. This CDR3 comprises 14 residues. With 1 base removed from V and 7 bases from J, the gap between germline ends came to 11 bases.

The rearrangement uses TRBV21-1 and TRBJ2-4; the listed D gene, TRBD2, was not tested against the DNA. TRBV21-1 is marked as a pseudogene. The CDR3 spans 22 residues. The CDR3 DNA sequence: TGTGCCAGCAGCAAAGCCCGCCTTTGCGCGGGGGGCCTCTTAGGAAACAAAAACATTCAGTACTTC. Its protein product is CASSKARLCAGGLLGNKNIQYF.

V gene TRBV28 combines with J gene TRBJ1-2; 7 nucleotides line up with TRBD1. CDR1 is MDHEN and CDR2 is SYDVKM in the germline V gene. V trimming: 3 bases; J trimming: 4 bases; junction bases outside the gene matches: 8. The CDR3 runs 15 residues. This CDR3 is CASSLPLGQPYGYTF. In DNA, the CDR3 is TGTGCCAGCAGTTTGCCTCTGGGACAGCCCTATGGCTACACCTTC.

The rearrangement links TRBV28 to TRBJ2-1; D call uncertain. Germline V gives CDR1 MDHEN, CDR2 SYDVKM. The CDR3 has 11 residues. Between the trimmed V and J ends, which lost 5 bases and 4 bases, there was a span of 3 bases. This CDR3 reads CASSGYNEQFF. CDR3 nucleotide sequence: TGTGCCAGCAGTGGGTACAATGAGCAGTTCTTC.

J is TRBJ1-1 and V is TRBV7-9, with TRBD1 matching 7 bases. Germline V gene sequence: CDR1 SEHNR, CDR2 FQNEAQ (reference sequence). The CDR3 extends over 16 amino acids. With V trimmed by 0 bases and J by 4 bases, 8 bases remained unmatched. The CDR3 here is CASSLARPGGSTEAFF. In DNA, the CDR3 is TGTGCCAGCAGCTTAGCGCGGCCAGGGGGTTCCACTGAAGCTTTCTTT.

The genes are TRBV6-5 and TRBJ2-3; D is uncertain. Trimming pared 4 bases from V and 3 bases from J, leaving 8 bases between. CDR1 and CDR2 from the germline V gene are MNHEY and SVGAGI. The CDR3 has 13 amino acids. This CDR3 reads CASSSPVTDTQYF. The CDR3 nucleotides are TGTGCCAGCAGTTCCCCAGTGACAGATACGCAGTATTTT.

The rearrangement uses TRBV6-5 and TRBJ1-5; weak D call: TRBD1 (6 bases). The V end lost 5 bases, the J end lost 12 bases, and 14 bases lay between the germline ends. The germline V gene has CDR1 MNHEY and CDR2 SVGAGI. This CDR3 is built from 12 residues. The CDR3 region has the DNA TGTGCCAGCAGTCCCCAAGGGGGTAGCCAGCATTTT. Encoded protein: CASSPQGGSQHF.

The chain links TRBV9 to TRBJ2-5, with no clear D. Trimming took off 0 bases at V and 1 base at J, with 7 bases between the two ends. Per the germline V gene, CDR1 is SGDLS and CDR2 is YYNGEE. The CDR3 length is 14 residues. CDR3: CASSVGGVQETQYF. In DNA form, the CDR3 reads TGTGCCAGCAGCGTAGGTGGCGTCCAAGAGACCCAGTACTTC.

The genes are TRBV15 and TRBJ2-1; 10 positions agree with TRBD1. Trimming removed 5 bases from V and 7 bases from J; junction bases left unmatched: 8. Germline V gene sequence: CDR1 LNHNV, CDR2 YYDKDF (reference sequence). The CDR3 has 15 residues. CDR3 DNA sequence: TGTGCCACCAGCTTTGGGACAGGGGCCGGTAATGAGCAGTTCTTC. It encodes CATSFGTGAGNEQFF.

This clone was observed a handful of times. The J gene is TRBJ1-4, the V gene TRBV7-8; D is undetermined. Trimming removed 5 bases at V and 4 bases at J, with 11 bases between. The CDR3 is made up of 14 amino acids. Germline CDR1 and CDR2: SGHVS and FQNEAQ. CDR3 DNA sequence: TGTGCCAGCAGCACGGGTCAGATTAATGAAAAACTGTTTTTT. Translating it yields CASSTGQINEKLFF.

To note about this clone: At one end, the junction sequence differs from germline, possibly due to a read error. The chain has TRBV6-5 and TRBJ1-2; D is unclear. This CDR3 is built from 10 residues. Looked up from germline, CDR1 is MNHEY and CDR2 is SVGAGI. The CDR3 DNA reads as TGTGCCAGCAGTTCCTCTCCATCCGCCTTC. This translates into CASSSSPSAF.

The chain has TRBV6-5 and TRBJ1-2; the D is unclear. Trimming took 6 bases from V and 4 from J, leaving 15 bases between them. The CDR3 has 14 amino acids. Looked up from germline, CDR1 is MNHEY and CDR2 is SVGAGI. CDR3 nucleotide sequence: TGTGCCAGCAGCCTCTCGGGCAGAGCCTATGGCTACACCTTC. Amino acid sequence: CASSLSGRAYGYTF.

The chain carries TRBV15 and TRBJ2-2; 8 bases are shared with TRBD2. V shed 3 bases and J 3 bases; nucleotides not matched to a gene: 9. The CDR3 totals 17 residues. Per germline, CDR1 LNHNV and CDR2 YYDKDF (reference sequence). The chain's CDR3 is CATSSGWREVDTGELFF. The CDR3 DNA follows: TGTGCCACCAGCAGTGGATGGCGGGAGGTGGACACCGGGGAGCTGTTTTTT.

The chain is built from TRBV5-5 and TRBJ2-2; 9 bases are shared with TRBD1. The CDR3 covers 17 residues. Germline V gene data show CDR1 as SGHKS and CDR2 as YYEKEE (reference sequence). The V and J ends lost 5 bases and 5 bases, in that order; junction bases with no gene match: 13. CDR3 sequence reads: CASSEGQGIGGTGELFF. The CDR3 DNA is TGTGCCAGCAGTGAGGGACAGGGTATAGGTGGGACCGGGGAGCTGTTTTTT.

The chain recombines TRBV15 with TRBJ2-3; 12 positions match TRBD1. With V trimmed by 4 bases and J by 4 bases, 9 bases remained unmatched. Germline lookup yields CDR1 LNHNV and CDR2 YYDKDF (reference sequence). The CDR3 totals 17 residues. This chain's CDR3 is CATSTPGQGAFADTQYF. CDR3 nucleotides: TGTGCCACCAGCACACCGGGACAGGGGGCATTCGCAGATACGCAGTATTTT.

The chain is built from TRBV28 and TRBJ1-5; D possibly corresponds to TRBD1 (6 bases). Trimming cost V 6 bases and J 1 base, with 16 bases left between them. This CDR3 spans 16 amino acids. Germline loops: CDR1 MDHEN, CDR2 SYDVKM. The chain's CDR3 is CASRPSRGGSNQPQHF. The CDR3 DNA reads as TGTGCCAGCAGACCCTCTAGGGGGGGAAGCAATCAGCCCCAGCATTTT.

J is TRBJ2-1 and V is TRBV7-2; D is perhaps TRBD2 (6 bases). CDR3 length equals 15 residues. V was shortened by 1 base and J by 3 bases, with 10 bases between the two germline ends. The V gene's germline CDR1 is SGHTA and CDR2 FQGNSA. CDR3 sequence reads: CASSLVSGHYNEQFF. The CDR3 DNA is TGTGCCAGCAGCTTAGTTAGCGGACACTACAATGAGCAGTTCTTC.

V usage is TRBV7-2 and J usage is TRBJ2-7, with TRBD2 matching 7 bases. The CDR3 loop spans 17 amino acids. CDR1 is SGHTA and CDR2 is FQGNSA in the germline V gene. With 4 bases clipped from V and 1 base from J, the junction kept 13 bases outside the gene matches. CDR3 region: CASSSQRDLPPSYEQYF. The CDR3 coding sequence is TGTGCCAGCAGCTCCCAGCGGGATTTGCCACCGTCCTACGAGCAGTACTTC.

V is TRBV6-6 and J is TRBJ2-7; 8 positions agree with TRBD1. Germline CDR1 and CDR2: MNHNY and SVGAGI (reference sequence). The ends lost 6 bases at V and 3 bases at J; junction bases unmatched: 7. This CDR3 is 14 amino acids long. The CDR3 nucleotides read TGTGCCAGCAGGCCCGGACAGGGCGTCTACGAGCAGTACTTC. This gives the protein CASRPGQGVYEQYF.

In its sample, this clone was seen once. The chain uses TRBV30 and TRBJ1-2; TRBD1 matches at 7 bases. CDR1 and CDR2 from the germline V gene are GTSNPN and SVGIG (reference sequence). After removal of 4 bases from V and 7 bases from J, the junction contained 18 bases not matched to a gene. The CDR3 loop spans 16 amino acids. CDR3 protein: CAWTLWGGQLERGYTF. The CDR3 DNA follows: TGTGCCTGGACCCTATGGGGGGGACAGCTGGAACGTGGCTACACCTTC.

The genes are TRBV9 and TRBJ1-1, with 7 bases matching TRBD1. V dropped 3 bases and J dropped 7; count of bases not matched to a gene: 6. From germline, CDR1 is SGDLS and CDR2 YYNGEE. The CDR3 length is 13 residues. CDR3 residues: CASSAQGGNEAFF. The CDR3 DNA is TGTGCCAGCAGCGCGCAGGGGGGGAATGAAGCTTTCTTT.